This T cell receptor beta chain comes out of a study of blood T cells in healthy people across ages. Study information: In model experiments, template switching was able to capture about one barcoded beta molecule for every two T cells that were present.

Germline V gene data show CDR1 as SGHAT and CDR2 as FQNNGV. Trimming cost V 5 bases and J 1 base, with 17 bases left between them. There are 16 residues in the CDR3. A sample-barcoded 5' primer and a J-beta primer mix were used in a second PCR of roughly 7 to 11 cycles. Using its own MiXCR run on the 5' RACE reads, TCRdb lists one record per CDR3 protein. The repertoire holds some 700,000 distinct CDR3 sequences, with about 24% as singletons. The sequence was obtained from an older man in good health. Sequenced material: blood. V gene TRBV11-2 combines with J gene TRBJ1-1; a possible D gene is TRBD1 (5 bases). CDR3 DNA: TGTGCCAGCAGCCCACGACTAAGTGGGACGAACACTGAAGCTTTCTTT. It translates to CASSPRLSGTNTEAFF. The complete variable domain, with remaining parts taken from reference TRBV11-2 and TRBJ1-1, reads EAGVAQSPRYKIIEKRQSVAFWCNPISGHATLYWYQQILGQGPKLLIQFQNNGVVDDSQLPKDRFSAERLKGVDSTLKIQPAKLEDSAVYLCASSPRLSGTNTEAFFGQGTRLTVV.